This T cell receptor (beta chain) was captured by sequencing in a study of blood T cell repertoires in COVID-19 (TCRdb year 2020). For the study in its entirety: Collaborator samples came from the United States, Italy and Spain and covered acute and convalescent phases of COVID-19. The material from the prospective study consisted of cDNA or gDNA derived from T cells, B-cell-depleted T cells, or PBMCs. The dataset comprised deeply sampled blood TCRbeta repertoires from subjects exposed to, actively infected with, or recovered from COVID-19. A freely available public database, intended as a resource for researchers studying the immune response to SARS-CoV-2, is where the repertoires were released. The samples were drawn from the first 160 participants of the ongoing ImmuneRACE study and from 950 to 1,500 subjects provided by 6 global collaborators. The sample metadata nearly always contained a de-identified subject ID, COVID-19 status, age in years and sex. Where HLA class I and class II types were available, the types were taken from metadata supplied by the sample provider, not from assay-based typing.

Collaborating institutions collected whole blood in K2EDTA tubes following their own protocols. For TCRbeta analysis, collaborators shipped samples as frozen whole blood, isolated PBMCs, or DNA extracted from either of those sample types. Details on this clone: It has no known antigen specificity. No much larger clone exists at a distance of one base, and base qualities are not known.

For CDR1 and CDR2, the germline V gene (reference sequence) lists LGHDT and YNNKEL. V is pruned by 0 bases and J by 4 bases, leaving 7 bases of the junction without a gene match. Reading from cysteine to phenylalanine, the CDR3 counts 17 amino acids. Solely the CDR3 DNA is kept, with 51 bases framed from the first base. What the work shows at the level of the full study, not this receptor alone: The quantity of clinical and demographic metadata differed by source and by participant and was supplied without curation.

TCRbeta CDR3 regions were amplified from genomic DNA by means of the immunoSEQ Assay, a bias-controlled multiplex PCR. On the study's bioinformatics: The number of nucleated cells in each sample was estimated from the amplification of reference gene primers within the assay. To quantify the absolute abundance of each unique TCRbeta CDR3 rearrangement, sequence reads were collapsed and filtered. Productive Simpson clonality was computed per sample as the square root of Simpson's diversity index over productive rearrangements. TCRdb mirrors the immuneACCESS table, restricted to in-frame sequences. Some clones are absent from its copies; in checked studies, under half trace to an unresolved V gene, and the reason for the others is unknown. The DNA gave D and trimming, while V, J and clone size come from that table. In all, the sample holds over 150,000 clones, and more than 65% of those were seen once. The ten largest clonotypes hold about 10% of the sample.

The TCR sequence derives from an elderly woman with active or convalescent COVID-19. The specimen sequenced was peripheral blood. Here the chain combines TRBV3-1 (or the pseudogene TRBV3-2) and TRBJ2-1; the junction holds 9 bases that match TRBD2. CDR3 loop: CASSQDRREGLYNEQFF. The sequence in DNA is TGTGCCAGCAGCCAAGATAGGCGGGAGGGCCTGTACAATGAGCAGTTCTTC.